This entry lists 32 T cell receptor beta chains sequenced from one sample in a study of post-analysis software for immune sequencing data. The study, taken as a whole, reports: Controls had lower frequencies than patients of four or five TRBV segments, which included TRBV5-6, TRBV5-1 and TRBV20-1.

Antigens of these TCRs are unknown. Incorporated into the TCR beta cDNA libraries were unique molecular identifiers, which served to reduce PCR and sequencing biases. TCRdb called the PCR reads again in MiXCR, with one record for every CDR3 protein. The table includes 600,000 to 750,000 distinct CDR3 sequences, approximately 60% detected once. Material: blood. These receptors came from a girl aged 2-10 years with multiple sclerosis.

This clonotype was seen only a few times. The chain joins TRBV5-6 to TRBJ2-5; 11 nucleotides match TRBD1. The CDR3 loop spans 15 amino acids. The V gene end was trimmed by 4 bases and the J gene end by 4 bases; junction bases not matched to a gene: 6. CDR1 and CDR2 (germline): SGHDT, YYEEEE. CDR3 amino acids: CASSPGDRGIETQYF. CDR3 DNA sequence: TGTGCCAGCAGCCCCGGGGACAGGGGGATAGAGACCCAGTACTTC. Full variable domain (outside the CDR3, taken from reference TRBV5-6 and TRBJ2-5): DAGVTQSPTHLIKTRGQQVTLRCSPKSGHDTVSWYQQALGQGPQFIFQYYEEEERQRGNFPDRFSGHQFPNYSSELNVNALLLGDSALYLCASSPGDRGIETQYFGPGTRLLVL.

The gene calls are TRBV29-1 and TRBJ2-1; 10 bases align to TRBD2. This CDR3 has 16 residues. Germline V gene sequence: CDR1 SQVTM, CDR2 ANQGSEA. Trimming at V came to 2 bases and at J to 9 bases, leaving 13 bases not matched to a gene. The CDR3 nucleotides read TGCAGCGTTGAAAGAAGCGGGGGGGCACTTGACGGTGAGCAGTTCTTC. Its protein is CSVERSGGALDGEQFF.

The chain joins TRBV20-1 to TRBJ2-5; 10 bases align to TRBD2. V shed 0 bases and J 5 bases; nucleotides not matched to a gene: 18. This CDR3 is built from 19 residues. Looked up from germline, CDR1 is DFQATT and CDR2 is SNEGSKA (reference sequence). CDR3 sequence: CSARDSRRFSGRPGETQYF. The DNA for the CDR3 is TGCAGTGCTAGAGATAGTAGGAGGTTTAGCGGGAGGCCGGGGGAGACCCAGTACTTC.

The chain has TRBV11-2 and TRBJ2-5; 8 positions agree with TRBD2. Trimming at V came to 1 base and at J to 1 base, leaving 5 bases not matched to a gene. Germline CDR1 is SGHAT and CDR2 is FQNNGV. CDR3 length: 16 residues. The chain's CDR3 is CASSLVGGGPQETQYF. The CDR3 coding sequence is TGTGCCAGCAGCTTAGTGGGCGGGGGGCCCCAAGAGACCCAGTACTTC.

The chain joins TRBV11-2 to TRBJ2-3; no clear D gene. The V end was cut by 3 bases, the J end by 2 bases, with 9 bases between. Per germline, CDR1 SGHAT and CDR2 FQNNGV. The CDR3 has 14 amino acids. The CDR3 region has the DNA TGTGCCAGCAGCTTCCTAGACCTCACAGATACGCAGTATTTT. Protein sequence: CASSFLDLTDTQYF. The variable domain in full, completed from reference TRBV11-2 and TRBJ2-3, reads EAGVAQSPRYKIIEKRQSVAFWCNPISGHATLYWYQQILGQGPKLLIQFQNNGVVDDSQLPKDRFSAERLKGVDSTLKIQPAKLEDSAVYLCASSFLDLTDTQYFGPGTRLTVL.

The J gene is TRBJ2-5, the V gene TRBV5-1, with TRBD1 identical over 11 bases. The CDR3 loop spans 15 amino acids. Germline V gene lookup returns CDR1 SGHRS and CDR2 YFSETQ. The ends lost 3 bases at V and 5 bases at J; junction bases unmatched: 6. CDR3 in amino acids: CASSWRTGGRETQYF. In nucleotides, the CDR3 is TGCGCCAGCAGCTGGAGGACAGGGGGCAGGGAGACCCAGTACTTC.

This chain links TRBV29-1 with TRBJ2-1; 10 nucleotides match TRBD2. The J segment lost 7 bases and the V segment lost 5 bases, leaving 20 bases of the junction unmatched. The CDR3 length is 18 residues. Per germline, CDR1 SQVTM and CDR2 ANQGSEA. In nucleotides, the CDR3 is TGCAGCGTTCGACCGGGGCTAGCGGGAGTGAGACTAGGAAATGAGCAGTTCTTC. Translated, it gives CSVRPGLAGVRLGNEQFF.

This clonotype was seen once. This chain links TRBV20-1 with TRBJ1-1; D may be TRBD1 (6 bases). This CDR3 comprises 14 residues. Between the trimmed V and J ends, which lost 0 bases and 6 bases, there was a span of 14 bases. CDR1 is DFQATT, CDR2 SNEGSKA, per germline (reference sequence). CDR3 DNA sequence: TGCAGTGCTAGAGATACGGGGGGGGGCCCTGAAGCTTTCTTT. It yields the protein CSARDTGGGPEAFF.

The chain couples TRBV20-1 to TRBJ2-1, with no clear D. The germline gives CDR1 DFQATT, CDR2 SNEGSKA (reference sequence). V was shortened by 0 bases and J by 8 bases, with 8 bases between the two germline ends. The CDR3 extends over 12 amino acids. CDR3 protein: CSAREESYEQFF. In DNA, the CDR3 is TGCAGTGCTAGAGAGGAAAGTTATGAGCAGTTCTTC.

The chain joins TRBV12-3 or TRBV12-4 to TRBJ2-7, with TRBD1 matching over 7 bases. CDR3 length: 12 residues. The V and J ends lost 5 bases and 5 bases, in that order; junction bases with no gene match: 3. The CDR3 nucleotides are TGTGCCAGCAGTATAACAGGGGACGAGCAGTACTTC. Encoded protein: CASSITGDEQYF.

V and J are TRBV5-6 and TRBJ1-1; perhaps TRBD1 as D (5 bases). Trimming stripped 4 bases from V and 6 bases from J, with 22 bases between. The CDR3 is 16 amino acids. The germline V gene has CDR1 SGHDT and CDR2 YYEEEE. In DNA form, the CDR3 reads TGTGCCAGCAGCCAATTGTCGGTCGGGGGGAAGCCTGAAGCTTTCTTT. It is translated as CASSQLSVGGKPEAFF.

The rearrangement joins TRBV6-5 to TRBJ2-1; D possibly matches TRBD1 or TRBD2 (7 bases each). V shed 4 bases and J shed 8 bases, with 18 bases lying between them. The CDR3 has 15 amino acids. CDR1 and CDR2 from the germline V gene are MNHEY and SVGAGI. The CDR3 reads CASSFGQGGSYEQFF. CDR3 bases: TGTGCCAGCAGTTTTGGGCAGGGGGGGTCATATGAGCAGTTCTTC.

This clonotype is a singleton in its sample. CDR3 nucleotides: TGTGCCAGCAGCTTCTTAACCGGGACAGCGAGCTCCTACGAGCAGTACTTC. It codes for CASSFLTGTASSYEQYF. The rearrangement uses TRBV5-8 and TRBJ2-7; 7 nucleotides agree with TRBD1. The trim removed 2 bases at V and 0 bases at J, leaving 11 bases unmatched. The length of the CDR3 is 17 residues. Germline V gene sequence: CDR1 SGHTS, CDR2 YDEGEE.

The rearrangement links TRBV6-1 to TRBJ2-7; 7 nucleotides match TRBD1. With V trimmed by 5 bases and J by 0 bases, 13 bases remained unmatched. CDR3 size: 17 residues. The V gene's germline CDR1 is MNHNS and CDR2 SASEGT. The CDR3 here is CASSPLPGQASSYEQYF. Written as DNA, the CDR3 is TGTGCCAGCAGTCCGCTCCCTGGACAGGCGAGCTCCTACGAGCAGTACTTC.

This sequence joins TRBV29-1 and TRBJ1-4; unclear D gene. This CDR3 contains 13 residues. CDR1 is SQVTM, CDR2 ANQGSEA, per germline. V gave up 1 base and J gave up 5 bases, with 8 bases separating them. CDR3 protein: CSVEGGENEKLFF. CDR3 nucleotide sequence: TGCAGCGTTGAAGGCGGGGAGAATGAAAAACTGTTTTTT.

This chain joins TRBV4-2 and TRBJ2-7; tentatively, D is TRBD2 (5 bases). Trimming pared 0 bases from V and 4 bases from J, leaving 16 bases between. This CDR3 has 16 amino acids. Germline lookup yields CDR1 LGHNA and CDR2 YNFKEQ. For the CDR3, the DNA is TGTGCCAGCAGCCAAGATTTAGAGCGGAGGTCTTACGAGCAGTACTTC. This codes for CASSQDLERRSYEQYF.

The V call is TRBV6-1, the J call TRBJ2-5; D gene uncertain. Matching the DNA end better, TRBJ2-7 makes the J call doubtful. The CDR3 extends over 12 amino acids. Germline V gives CDR1 MNHNS, CDR2 SASEGT. CDR3 sequence reads: CASSGARYEQYF. In DNA, the CDR3 is TGTGCCAGCAGTGGAGCGCGATACGAGCAGTACTTC.

The rearrangement uses TRBV5-1 and TRBJ1-2; TRBD1 matches 7 bases. CDR1 is SGHRS, CDR2 YFSETQ, per germline. The V gene end was trimmed by 1 base and the J gene end by 6 bases; junction bases not matched to a gene: 9. This CDR3 has 15 residues. DNA of the CDR3: TGCGCCAGCAGCTTGACCCGGACAGGCCTCCATGGCTACACCTTC. It is translated as CASSLTRTGLHGYTF. Looking up the rest from reference TRBV5-1 and TRBJ1-2 gives the full variable domain: KAGVTQTPRYLIKTRGQQVTLSCSPISGHRSVSWYQQTPGQGLQFLFEYFSETQRNKGNFPGRFSGRQFSNSRSEMNVSTLELGDSALYLCASSLTRTGLHGYTFGSGTRLTVV.

V usage is TRBV27 and J usage is TRBJ1-2; 7 bases map to TRBD1. The V segment lost 6 bases and the J segment 7 bases; nucleotides outside the gene matches: 5. Germline values: CDR1 MNHEY, CDR2 SMNVEV (reference sequence). This CDR3 is built from 12 residues. The CDR3 bases are TGTGCCAGCAGACAGGGGTATTTTGGCTACACCTTC. This encodes CASRQGYFGYTF.

This clonotype was detected only once. The rearrangement links TRBV10-2 to TRBJ2-1; TRBD2 matches 10 bases. Losses at the gene ends were 7 bases for V and 3 bases for J; bases not matched to a gene: 15. Per germline, CDR1 WSHSY and CDR2 SAAADI. This CDR3 comprises 18 residues. CDR3 in DNA: TGCGCCAGCAATCCGGGGCTAGCGGGGGAGACAATCTACAATGAGCAGTTCTTC. It yields the protein CASNPGLAGETIYNEQFF.

This clonotype has more than one count but fewer than ten. This chain uses TRBV12-5 with TRBJ1-5, with D maybe TRBD1 (5 bases). The CDR3 length is 15 residues. The germline V gene encodes CDR1 LGHNT and CDR2 FRNRAP. V was trimmed by 6 bases and J by 0 bases, leaving 12 bases between them. CDR3 protein: CASGSGQDSNQPQHF. DNA of the CDR3: TGTGCTAGTGGGTCGGGGCAGGATAGCAATCAGCCCCAGCATTTT.

This clonotype came up a few times. The genes are TRBV20-1 and TRBJ2-5, with no clear D. The J call is doubtful: the DNA matches TRBJ2-7 better. The CDR3 loop spans 13 amino acids. Germline CDR1 DFQATT, CDR2 SNEGSKA (reference sequence). CDR3: CSARGQSANEQYF. The CDR3, as DNA: TGCAGTGCTAGAGGCCAATCTGCGAACGAGCAGTACTTC.

This clonotype appeared a few times. The gene calls are TRBV20-1 and TRBJ2-1, with 16 bases aligning to TRBD2. Germline V gives CDR1 DFQATT, CDR2 SNEGSKA (reference sequence). After removal of 3 bases from V and 7 bases from J, the junction contained 6 bases not matched to a gene. This CDR3 spans 16 amino acids. The CDR3 is CSARGLAGGGVNEQFF. The CDR3 coding sequence is TGCAGTGCTAGGGGACTAGCGGGAGGGGGAGTAAATGAGCAGTTCTTC.

This chain connects TRBV9 to TRBJ2-1, with a possible D match to TRBD2 (5 bases). CDR1 and CDR2 from the germline V gene are SGDLS and YYNGEE. CDR3 length equals 15 residues. V lost 1 base to trimming and J lost 8 bases, with 16 bases between them. The CDR3 DNA is TGTGCCAGCAGCGTAACGGCTAGCTCAATACATGAGCAGTTCTTC. This gives the protein CASSVTASSIHEQFF.

This clonotype has a handful of counts. At one end the junction does not follow the germline gene, possibly because of a read error. Written as DNA, the CDR3 is TGTGCCAGCAGCCTCGGACAGATCTATGGCTACACCTTC. This encodes CASSLGQIYGYTF. This chain uses TRBV5-1 with TRBJ1-2; D might be TRBD1 (6 bases). The CDR3 is 13 residues long. CDR1 is SGHRS and CDR2 is YFSETQ in the germline V gene.

The chain employs TRBV20-1 and TRBJ2-1; 10 bases align to TRBD2. V was clipped by 5 bases and J by 4 bases; unmatched bases: 11. CDR3 length: 16 amino acids. Germline CDR1 is DFQATT and CDR2 is SNEGSKA (reference sequence). The CDR3 nucleotides are TGCAGTGCTGTAATGACGGGACTAGCGTTATACAATGAGCAGTTCTTC. Translated, it gives CSAVMTGLALYNEQFF.

J is TRBJ2-4 and V is TRBV10-3, with 11 bases matching TRBD2. The DNA end is more similar to TRBJ2-7, so the J call may be wrong. CDR1 and CDR2 from the germline V gene are ENHRY and SYGVKD. The CDR3 covers 15 residues. CDR3 DNA: TGTGCCATCAGGGCCGGGACTAGCGGACCCTACGAGCAGTACTTC. This sequence encodes CAIRAGTSGPYEQYF.

The chain employs TRBV10-3 and TRBJ1-5; a weak D match, TRBD1 (5 bases). V lost 7 bases to trimming and J lost 3 bases, with 10 bases between them. Germline CDR1 reads ENHRY; CDR2 reads SYGVKD. This CDR3 contains 13 residues. The CDR3 nucleotides read TGTGCCATCACTGACAGTCACAATCAGCCCCAGCATTTT. Amino acids: CAITDSHNQPQHF.

Points on this clonotype: A read error may produce the germline difference seen at one junction end. The rearrangement uses TRBV7-3 and TRBJ2-7, with 7 bases identical to TRBD1. The germline CDR1 and CDR2 sequences are SGHTA and FQGTGA. CDR3 length: 15 residues. Here the CDR3 DNA reads TGTGCCAGCAGCCTAACGACAGGGTCTTTCTACGAGCAGTACTTC. Residues: CASSLTTGSFYEQYF. The whole variable domain, filled in from reference TRBV7-3 and TRBJ2-7, reads GAGVSQTPSNKVTEKGKYVELRCDPISGHTALYWYRQSLGQGPEFLIYFQGTGAADDSGLPNDRFFAVRPEGSVSTLKIQRTERGDSAVYLCASSLTTGSFYEQYFGPGTRLTVT.

The J gene is TRBJ2-7, the V gene TRBV6-2 or TRBV6-3; a weak D match, TRBD1 (6 bases). Trimming pared 4 bases from V and 5 bases from J, leaving 15 bases between. CDR3 length: 14 residues. In germline, CDR1 is MNHEY, CDR2 SVGEGT. The chain's CDR3 is CASSLQNTGNEQYF. The DNA of the CDR3 is TGTGCCAGCAGTTTACAGAACACAGGGAACGAGCAGTACTTC.

The chain uses TRBV27 and TRBJ2-1; D gene ambiguous. The CDR3 length is 16 residues. Per germline, CDR1 MNHEY and CDR2 SMNVEV (reference sequence). With 8 bases removed from V and 1 base from J, the gap between germline ends came to 18 bases. CDR3 region: CASGSPSVPSYNEQFF. The CDR3 region has the DNA TGTGCCAGCGGCTCCCCCAGCGTCCCGTCCTACAATGAGCAGTTCTTC.

This clonotype was counted between two and nine times. This chain connects TRBV6-2 or TRBV6-3 to TRBJ2-3; 12 nucleotides line up with TRBD2. The germline CDR1 and CDR2 sequences are MNHEY and SVGEGT. The length of the CDR3 is 17 residues. V lost 2 bases and J lost 4; bases outside the gene matches: 7. CDR3 in amino acids: CASSYPSGGAFSDTQYF. In nucleotides, the CDR3 is TGTGCCAGCAGTTACCCTAGCGGGGGGGCCTTTTCAGATACGCAGTATTTT.